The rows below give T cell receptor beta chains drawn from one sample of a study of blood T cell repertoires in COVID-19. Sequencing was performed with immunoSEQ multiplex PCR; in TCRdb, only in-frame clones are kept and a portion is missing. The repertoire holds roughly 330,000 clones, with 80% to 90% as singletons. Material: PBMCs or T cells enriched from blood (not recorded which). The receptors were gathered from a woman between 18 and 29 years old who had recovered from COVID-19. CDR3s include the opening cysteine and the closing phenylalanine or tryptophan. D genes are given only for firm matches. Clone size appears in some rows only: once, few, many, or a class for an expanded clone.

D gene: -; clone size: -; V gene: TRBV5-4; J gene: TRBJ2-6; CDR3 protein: CASSLVTASGANVLTF; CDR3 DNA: TGTGCCAGCAGCTTGGTTACAGCCTCTGGGGCCAACGTCCTGACTTTC
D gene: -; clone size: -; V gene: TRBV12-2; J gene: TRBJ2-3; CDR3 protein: CASLSGGGTDTQYF; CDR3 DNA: TGTGCAAGTCTATCCGGGGGAGGCACAGATACGCAGTATTTT
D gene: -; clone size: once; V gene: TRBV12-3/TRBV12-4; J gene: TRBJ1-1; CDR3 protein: CASSRTDTEAFF; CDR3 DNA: TGTGCCAGCAGCCGGACAGACACTGAAGCTTTCTTT
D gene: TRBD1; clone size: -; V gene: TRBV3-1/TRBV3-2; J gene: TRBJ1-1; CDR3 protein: CASSHGQGVEAFF; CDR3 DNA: TGTGCCAGCAGCCATGGACAGGGGGTTGAAGCTTTCTTT
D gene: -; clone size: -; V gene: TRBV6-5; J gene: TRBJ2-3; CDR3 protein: CASSYSARDNTQYF; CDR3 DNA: TGTGCCAGCAGTTACTCCGCCAGGGATAATACGCAGTATTTT
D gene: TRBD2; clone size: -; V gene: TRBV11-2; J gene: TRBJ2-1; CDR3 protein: CASSSPRGWAGAYNEQFF; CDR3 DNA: TGTGCCAGCAGCTCCCCGCGGGGGTGGGCGGGAGCCTACAATGAGCAGTTCTTC
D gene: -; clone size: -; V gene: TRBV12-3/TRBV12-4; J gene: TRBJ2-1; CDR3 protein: CASGREGPDEQFF; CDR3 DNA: TGTGCCAGCGGACGAGAGGGCCCCGATGAGCAGTTCTTC
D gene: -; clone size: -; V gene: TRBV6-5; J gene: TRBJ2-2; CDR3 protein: CASRVTGSNTGELFF; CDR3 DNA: TGTGCCAGCAGAGTCACAGGGTCGAACACCGGGGAGCTGTTTTTT
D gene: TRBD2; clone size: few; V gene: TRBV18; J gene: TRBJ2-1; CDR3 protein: CASSLPTAGGSYNEQFF; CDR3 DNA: TGTGCCAGCTCACTCCCGACAGCGGGGGGTTCCTACAATGAGCAGTTCTTC
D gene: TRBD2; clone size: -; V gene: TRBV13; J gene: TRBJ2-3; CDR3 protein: CASSPWSRGTADTQYF; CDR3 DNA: TGTGCCAGCAGCCCCTGGTCGCGGGGGACCGCAGATACGCAGTATTTT
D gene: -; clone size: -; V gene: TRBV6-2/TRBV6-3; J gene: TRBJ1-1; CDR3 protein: CASSYPDSLNTEAFF; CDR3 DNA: TGTGCCAGCAGTTACCCGGACAGTTTGAACACTGAAGCTTTCTTT
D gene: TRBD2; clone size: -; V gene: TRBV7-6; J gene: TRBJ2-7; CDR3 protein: CASSRSGRSYEQYF; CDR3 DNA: TGTGCCAGCAGCCGCTCCGGGAGGTCCTACGAGCAGTACTTC
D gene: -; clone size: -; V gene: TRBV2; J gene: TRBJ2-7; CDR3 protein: CASVTGISYEQYF; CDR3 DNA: TGTGCCAGCGTCACAGGGATTTCCTACGAGCAGTACTTC
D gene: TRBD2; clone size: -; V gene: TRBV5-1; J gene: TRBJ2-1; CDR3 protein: CASSSNPSGSYTEQFF; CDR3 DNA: TGCGCCAGCAGTTCCAACCCTAGCGGGAGTTACACTGAGCAGTTCTTC
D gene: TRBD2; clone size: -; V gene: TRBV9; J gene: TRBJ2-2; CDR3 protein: CASSVPARLAGETLLTGELFF; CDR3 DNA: TGTGCCAGCAGCGTTCCCGCCCGACTAGCGGGGGAGACCCTTCTTACCGGGGAGCTGTTTTTT
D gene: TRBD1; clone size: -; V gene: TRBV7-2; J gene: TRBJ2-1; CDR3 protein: CASSHYGQGANEQFF; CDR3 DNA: TGTGCCAGCAGCCATTACGGACAGGGGGCCAATGAGCAGTTCTTC
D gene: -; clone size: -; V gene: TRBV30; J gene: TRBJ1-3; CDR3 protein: CAWRGAGSTGNTIYF; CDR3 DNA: TGTGCCTGGAGGGGGGCAGGGTCAACTGGAAACACCATATATTTT
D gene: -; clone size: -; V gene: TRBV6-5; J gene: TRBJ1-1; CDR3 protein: CASSYSPVSEAEAFF; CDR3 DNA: TGTGCCAGCAGTTACTCGCCGGTCTCAGAGGCTGAAGCTTTCTTT
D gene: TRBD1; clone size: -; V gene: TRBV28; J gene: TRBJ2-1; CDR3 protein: CASTRDRGYNEQFF; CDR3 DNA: TGTGCCAGCACCCGGGACAGGGGTTACAATGAGCAGTTCTTC
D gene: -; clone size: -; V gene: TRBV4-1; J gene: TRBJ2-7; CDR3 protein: CASSQQTGYEQYF; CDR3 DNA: TGCGCCAGCAGCCAACAGACGGGCTACGAGCAGTACTTC
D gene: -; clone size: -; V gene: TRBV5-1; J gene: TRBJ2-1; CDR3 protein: CASSLVAEVNEQFF; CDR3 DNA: TGCGCCAGCAGCTTGGTTGCAGAAGTCAATGAGCAGTTCTTC
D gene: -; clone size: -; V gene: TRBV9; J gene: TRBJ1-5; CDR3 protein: CASSVGSLSNQPQHF; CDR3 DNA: TGTGCCAGCAGCGTAGGCTCACTAAGCAATCAGCCCCAGCATTTT
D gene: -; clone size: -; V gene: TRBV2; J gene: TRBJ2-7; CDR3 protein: CASSERPPYEQYF; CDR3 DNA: TGTGCCAGCAGTGAGCGGCCTCCCTACGAGCAGTACTTC
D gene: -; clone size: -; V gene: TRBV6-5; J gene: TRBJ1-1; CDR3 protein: CASSSQMMNTEAFF; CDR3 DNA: TGTGCCAGCAGCTCTCAGATGATGAACACTGAAGCTTTCTTT
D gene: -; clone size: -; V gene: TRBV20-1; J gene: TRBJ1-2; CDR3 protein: CSVRNYGYTF; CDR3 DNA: TGCAGTGTTCGTAACTATGGCTACACCTTC
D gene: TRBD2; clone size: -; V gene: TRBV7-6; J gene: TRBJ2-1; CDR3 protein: CASSFGTRGSRNEQFF; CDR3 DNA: TGTGCCAGCAGCTTCGGGACTAGGGGTTCGAGGAATGAGCAGTTCTTC
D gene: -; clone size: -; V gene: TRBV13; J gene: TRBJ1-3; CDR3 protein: CASIIRGSSGNTIYF; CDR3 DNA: TGTGCCAGCATAATCCGGGGTAGCTCTGGAAACACCATATATTTT
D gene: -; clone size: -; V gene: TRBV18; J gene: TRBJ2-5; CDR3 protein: CASSPPSEGAQYF; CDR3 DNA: TGTGCCAGCTCACCACCGAGCGAGGGGGCCCAGTACTTC
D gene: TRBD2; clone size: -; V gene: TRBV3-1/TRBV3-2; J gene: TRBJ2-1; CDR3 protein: CASSQSRLAGRGSYNEQFF; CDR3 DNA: TGTGCCAGCAGCCAATCGAGACTAGCGGGAAGGGGCTCCTACAATGAGCAGTTCTTC
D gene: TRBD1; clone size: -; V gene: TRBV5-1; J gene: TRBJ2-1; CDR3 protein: CASSLGQGRNNEQFF; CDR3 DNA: TGCGCCAGCAGCTTGGGACAGGGGAGGAACAATGAGCAGTTCTTC
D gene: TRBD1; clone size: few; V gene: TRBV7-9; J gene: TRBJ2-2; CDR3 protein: CASSYRDRGTGELFF; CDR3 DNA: TGTGCCAGCAGCTATAGGGACAGGGGAACCGGGGAGCTGTTTTTT
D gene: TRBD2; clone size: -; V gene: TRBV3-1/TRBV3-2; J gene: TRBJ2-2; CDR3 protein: CASSQASGKSGGELFF; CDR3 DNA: TGTGCCAGCAGCCAAGCCAGCGGGAAATCTGGCGGGGAGCTGTTTTTT
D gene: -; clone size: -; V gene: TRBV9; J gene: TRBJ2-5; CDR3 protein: CASSVAGQAETQYF; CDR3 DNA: TGTGCCAGCAGCGTAGCCGGACAAGCGGAGACCCAGTACTTC
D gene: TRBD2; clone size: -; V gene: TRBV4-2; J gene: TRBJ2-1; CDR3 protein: CASSQEAGGEQFF; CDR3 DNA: TGTGCCAGCAGCCAAGAAGCGGGAGGCGAGCAGTTCTTC
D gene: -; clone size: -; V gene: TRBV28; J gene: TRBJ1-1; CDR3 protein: CASSSGTTTEAFF; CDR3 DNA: TGTGCCAGCAGTTCCGGGACAACCACTGAAGCTTTCTTT